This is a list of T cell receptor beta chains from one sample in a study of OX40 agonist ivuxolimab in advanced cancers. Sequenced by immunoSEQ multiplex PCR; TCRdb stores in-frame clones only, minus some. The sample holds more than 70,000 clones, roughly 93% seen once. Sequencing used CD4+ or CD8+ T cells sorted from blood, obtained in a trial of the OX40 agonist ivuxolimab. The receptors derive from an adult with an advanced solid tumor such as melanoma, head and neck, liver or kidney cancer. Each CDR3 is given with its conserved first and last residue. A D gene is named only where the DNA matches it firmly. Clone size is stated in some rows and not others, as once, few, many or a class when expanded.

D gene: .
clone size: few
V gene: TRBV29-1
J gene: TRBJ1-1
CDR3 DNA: TGCAGCGCGCTACACTCGAACACTGAAGCTTTCTTT
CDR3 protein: CSALHSNTEAFF

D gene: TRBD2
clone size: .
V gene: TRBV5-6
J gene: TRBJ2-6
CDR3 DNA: TGTGCCAGCAGCATGGGACTAGCGGGCTCTTCTGGGGCCAACGTCCTGACTTTC
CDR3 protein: CASSMGLAGSSGANVLTF

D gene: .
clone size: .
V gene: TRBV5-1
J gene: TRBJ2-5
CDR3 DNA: TGCGCCAGCTCGGCGGTAGTTGGACAGCGGGAGACCCAGTACTTC
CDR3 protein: CASSAVVGQRETQYF

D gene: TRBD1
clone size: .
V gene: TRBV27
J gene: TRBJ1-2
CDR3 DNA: TGTGCCAGCAGTTTAAGACAGGGGGCCCACTATGGCTACACCTTC
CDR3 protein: CASSLRQGAHYGYTF

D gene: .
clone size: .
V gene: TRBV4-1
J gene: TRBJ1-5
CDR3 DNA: TGCGCCAGCAGCCAAGTGAAAGGGTCAGGTAGCAATCAGCCCCAGCATTTT
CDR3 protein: CASSQVKGSGSNQPQHF

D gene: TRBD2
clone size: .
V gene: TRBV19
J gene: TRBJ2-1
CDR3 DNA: TGTGCCAGTAGTCCTTTAGCGGGAGTGCTTTACAATGAGCAGTTCTTC
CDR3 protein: CASSPLAGVLYNEQFF

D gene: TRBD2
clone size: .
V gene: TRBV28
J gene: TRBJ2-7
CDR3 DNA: TGTGCCAGCAGTTTATCTGTAGCGGGAGGGTACGAGCAGTACTTC
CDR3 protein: CASSLSVAGGYEQYF

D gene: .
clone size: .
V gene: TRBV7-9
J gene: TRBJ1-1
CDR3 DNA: TGTGCCAGCAGCTTCTCAGGGGTCGCTGAAGCTTTCTTT
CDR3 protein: CASSFSGVAEAFF

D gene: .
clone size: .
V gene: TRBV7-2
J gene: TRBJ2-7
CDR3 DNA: TGTGCCAGCAGCCCACTACGTAGACTAGAATCCGAGCAGTACTTC
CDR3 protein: CASSPLRRLESEQYF

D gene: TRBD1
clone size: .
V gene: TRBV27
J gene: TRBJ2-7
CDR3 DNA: TGTGCCAGCAGTCTTAAGGCCGGGACAGTAACCTACGAGCAGTACTTC
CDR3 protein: CASSLKAGTVTYEQYF

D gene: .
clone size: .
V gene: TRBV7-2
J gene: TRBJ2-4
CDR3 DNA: TGTGCCAGCAGCTTTGTCGGGGGAGCCAAAAACATTCAGTACTTC
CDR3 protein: CASSFVGGAKNIQYF

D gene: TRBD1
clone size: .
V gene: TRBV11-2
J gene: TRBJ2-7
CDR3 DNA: TGTGCCAGCAGCCTCCTCGTGACAGGGCTTCCCTACGAGCAGTACTTC
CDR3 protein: CASSLLVTGLPYEQYF

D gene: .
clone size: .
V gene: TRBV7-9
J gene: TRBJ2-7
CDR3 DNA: TGTGCCAGCAGCTCATTAACCTACGAGCAGTACTTC
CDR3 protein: CASSSLTYEQYF

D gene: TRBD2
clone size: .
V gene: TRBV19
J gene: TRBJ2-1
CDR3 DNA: TGTGCCAGTGCGGGCGGCGGGAGCTCCTACAATGAGCAGTTCTTC
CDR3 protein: CASAGGGSSYNEQFF

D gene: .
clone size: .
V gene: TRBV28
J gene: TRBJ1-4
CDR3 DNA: TGTGCCAGCAGTTTATTGGGCAGGGGACGTACTAATGAAAAACTGTTTTTT
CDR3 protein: CASSLLGRGRTNEKLFF

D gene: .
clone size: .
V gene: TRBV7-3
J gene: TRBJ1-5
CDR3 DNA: TGTGCCAGCAGCCAGGCCCCGAGGCAGCCCCAGCATTTT
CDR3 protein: CASSQAPRQPQHF

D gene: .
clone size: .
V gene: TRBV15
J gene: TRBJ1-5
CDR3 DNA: TGTGCCACCAGCTCCCGGGACTATAGCAATCAGCCCCAGCATTTT
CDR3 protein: CATSSRDYSNQPQHF

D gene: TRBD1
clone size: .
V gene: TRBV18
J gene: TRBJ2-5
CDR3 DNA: TGTGCCAGCTCACCACGCCGGGACAGGGGGTACGAGACCCAGTACTTC
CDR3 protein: CASSPRRDRGYETQYF

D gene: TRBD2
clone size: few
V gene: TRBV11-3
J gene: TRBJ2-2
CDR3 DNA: TGTGCCAGCAGCTTAACTAGCGGACTCACCGGGGAGCTGTTTTTT
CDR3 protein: CASSLTSGLTGELFF

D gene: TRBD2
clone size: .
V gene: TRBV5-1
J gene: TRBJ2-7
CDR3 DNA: TGCGCCAGCAGCTTGGCCCTTTCTAGCGGGAGGGCCCACGAGCAGTACTTC
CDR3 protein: CASSLALSSGRAHEQYF

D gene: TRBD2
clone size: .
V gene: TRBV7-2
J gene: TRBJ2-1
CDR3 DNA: TGTGCCAGCAGCCTCCCCGAAGGTAGCGGGAGGGGCTACAATGAGCAGTTCTTC
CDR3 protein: CASSLPEGSGRGYNEQFF

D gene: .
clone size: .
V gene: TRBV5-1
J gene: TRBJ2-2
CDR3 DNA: TGCGCCAGCAGCCCAATTTCAGGGGCCACCGGGGAGCTGTTTTTT
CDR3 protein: CASSPISGATGELFF

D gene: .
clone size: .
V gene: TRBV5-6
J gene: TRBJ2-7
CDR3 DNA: TGTGCCAGCAGCTTGGGCCCAATTGGAGGTGGCTACGAGCAGTACTTC
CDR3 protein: CASSLGPIGGGYEQYF

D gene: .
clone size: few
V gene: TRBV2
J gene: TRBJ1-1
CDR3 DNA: TGTGCCAGCAGTGTAGTAGAGGGGACTGAAGCTTTCTTT
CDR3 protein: CASSVVEGTEAFF

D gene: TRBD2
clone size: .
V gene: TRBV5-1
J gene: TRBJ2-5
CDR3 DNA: TGCGCCAGCAGCTTGGGCGGTAGCGGGGTAAGGGAGACCCAGTACTTC
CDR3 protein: CASSLGGSGVRETQYF

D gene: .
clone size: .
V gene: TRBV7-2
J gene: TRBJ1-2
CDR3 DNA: TGTGCCAGCAGTAGAATAGGGGCTTCGTTCTATGGCTACACCTTC
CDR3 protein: CASSRIGASFYGYTF

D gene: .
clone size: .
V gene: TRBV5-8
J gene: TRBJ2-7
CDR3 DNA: TGTGCCAGCAGCTTTGGGCAGAACTACGAGCAGTACTTC
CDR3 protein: CASSFGQNYEQYF

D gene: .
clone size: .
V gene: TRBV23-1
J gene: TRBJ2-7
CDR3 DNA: TGCGCCAGCAGTCAATCGCCGGGAGAGGCCTACGAGCAGTACTTC
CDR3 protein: CASSQSPGEAYEQYF

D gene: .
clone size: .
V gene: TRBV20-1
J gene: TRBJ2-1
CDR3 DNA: TGCAGTGCATTGCGGGCTGAGCAGTTCTTC
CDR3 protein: CSALRAEQFF

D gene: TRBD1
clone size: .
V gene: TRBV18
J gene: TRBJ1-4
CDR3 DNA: TGTGCCAGCTCCCTCGGGACAGGGGATGAAAAACTGTTTTTT
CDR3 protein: CASSLGTGDEKLFF

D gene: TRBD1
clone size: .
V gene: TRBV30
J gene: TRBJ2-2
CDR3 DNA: TGTGCCTGGAGTGCCCGGACAGGGTTCAACACCGGGGAGCTGTTTTTT
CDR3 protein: CAWSARTGFNTGELFF

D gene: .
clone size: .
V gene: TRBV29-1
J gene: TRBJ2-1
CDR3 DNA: TGCAGCGTTCTTGAGGGCCAGAGCTCCTACAATGAGCAGTTCTTC
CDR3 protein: CSVLEGQSSYNEQFF

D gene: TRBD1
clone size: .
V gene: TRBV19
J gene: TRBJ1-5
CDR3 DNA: TGTGCCAGTAGTGCCAAGACAGGGATTAGCAATCAGCCCCAGCATTTT
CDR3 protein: CASSAKTGISNQPQHF

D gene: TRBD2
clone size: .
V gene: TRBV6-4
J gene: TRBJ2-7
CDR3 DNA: TGTGCCAGCTGCTCTAGCGGGAGGGCCTTGTTCCACGAGCAGTACTTC
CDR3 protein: CASCSSGRALFHEQYF

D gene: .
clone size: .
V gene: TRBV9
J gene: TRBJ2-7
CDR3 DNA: TGTGCCAGCAGCTCCGACCTTTCCGAGCAGTACTTC
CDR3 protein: CASSSDLSEQYF

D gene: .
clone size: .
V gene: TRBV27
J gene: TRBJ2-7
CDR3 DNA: TGTGCCAGCAGTCGCCAAGGGGGGGGTTACGAGCAGTACTTC
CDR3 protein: CASSRQGGGYEQYF

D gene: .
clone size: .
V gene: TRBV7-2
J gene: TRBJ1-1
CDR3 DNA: TGTGCCAGCAGCTTAATGGGTGACACTGAAGCTTTCTTT
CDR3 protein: CASSLMGDTEAFF

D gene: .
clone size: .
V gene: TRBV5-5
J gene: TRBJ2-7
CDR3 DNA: TGTGCCAGCAGCTTAGACGATTTCTACGAGCAGTACTTC
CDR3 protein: CASSLDDFYEQYF

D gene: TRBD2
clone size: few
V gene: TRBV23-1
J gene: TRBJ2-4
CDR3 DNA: TGCGCCAGCAGTCTTCGGGGGGAGAACATAGCCAAAAACATTCAGTACTTC
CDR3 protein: CASSLRGENIAKNIQYF

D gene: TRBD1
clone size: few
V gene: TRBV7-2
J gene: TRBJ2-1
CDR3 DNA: TGTGCCAGCAGCTACGGGACAGGGTTAGTGAACAATGAGCAGTTCTTC
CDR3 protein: CASSYGTGLVNNEQFF

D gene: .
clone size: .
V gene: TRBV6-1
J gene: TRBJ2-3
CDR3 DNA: TGTGCCAGCAGTGTTCTCGGGAGCACAGATACGCAGTATTTT
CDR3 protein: CASSVLGSTDTQYF

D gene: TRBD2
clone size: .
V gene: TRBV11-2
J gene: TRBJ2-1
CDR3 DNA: TGTGCCAGCAGCTTTTTGGGTGGCGGGAGGTCCAATGAGCAGTTCTTC
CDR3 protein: CASSFLGGGRSNEQFF

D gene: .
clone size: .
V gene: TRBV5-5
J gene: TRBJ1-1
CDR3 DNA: TGTGCCAGCAGCTTAAGGACGGTGAACACTGAAGCTTTCTTT
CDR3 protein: CASSLRTVNTEAFF

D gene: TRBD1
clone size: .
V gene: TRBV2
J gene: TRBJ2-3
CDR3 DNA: TGTGCCAGCAGTTTAGACAGGGTTAGCACAGATACGCAGTATTTT
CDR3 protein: CASSLDRVSTDTQYF

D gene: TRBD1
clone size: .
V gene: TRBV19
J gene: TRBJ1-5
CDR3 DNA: TGTGCCAGCCGGGACAGGTCGGGTCAGCCCCAGCATTTT
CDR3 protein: CASRDRSGQPQHF

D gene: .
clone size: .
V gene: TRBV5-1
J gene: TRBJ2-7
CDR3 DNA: TGCGCCAGCAGCCTTGGGGCCCGGGGCAACTACGAGCAGTACTTC
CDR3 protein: CASSLGARGNYEQYF